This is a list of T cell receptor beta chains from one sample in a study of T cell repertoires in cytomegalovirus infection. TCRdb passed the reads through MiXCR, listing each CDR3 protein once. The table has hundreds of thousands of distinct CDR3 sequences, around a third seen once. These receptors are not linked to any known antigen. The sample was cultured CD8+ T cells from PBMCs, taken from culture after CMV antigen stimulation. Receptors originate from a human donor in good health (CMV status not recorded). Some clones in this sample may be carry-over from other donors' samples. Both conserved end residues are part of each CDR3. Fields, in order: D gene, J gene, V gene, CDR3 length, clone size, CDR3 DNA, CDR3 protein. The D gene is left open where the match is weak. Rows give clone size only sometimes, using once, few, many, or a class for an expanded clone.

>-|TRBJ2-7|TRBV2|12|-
TGTGCCACCACGTATAGCGGCTACGAGCAGTACTTC
CATTYSGYEQYF
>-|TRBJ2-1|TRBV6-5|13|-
TGTGCCAGCAGTTACACTCTAGCGCATGAGCAGTTCTTC
CASSYTLAHEQFF
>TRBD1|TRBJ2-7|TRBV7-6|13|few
TGTGCCAGCAGCAAGACAGGGACCTACGAGCAGTACTTC
CASSKTGTYEQYF
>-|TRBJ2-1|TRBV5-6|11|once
TGTGCCAGCAGCTTGATGAGCGAGCAGTTCTTC
CASSLMSEQFF
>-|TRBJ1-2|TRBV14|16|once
TGTGCCAGCAGCCAGAACTGGGCCAGTGCAGGGGAAGGCTACACCTTC
CASSQNWASAGEGYTF
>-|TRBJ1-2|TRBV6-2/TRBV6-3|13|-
TGTGCCAGCAGTTACAAGGATAACTATGGCTACACCTTC
CASSYKDNYGYTF
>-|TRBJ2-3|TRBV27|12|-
TGTGCCAGCAGTCCCAGGCTAGATACGCAGTATTTT
CASSPRLDTQYF
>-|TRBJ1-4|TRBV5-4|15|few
TGTGCCAGCAGCTTGGATCAGGGAGCGAATGAAAAACTGTTTTTT
CASSLDQGANEKLFF
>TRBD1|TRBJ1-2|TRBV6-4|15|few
TGTGCCAGCAGTGAGGTTACCGGGACAGGGGATGGCTACACCTTC
CASSEVTGTGDGYTF
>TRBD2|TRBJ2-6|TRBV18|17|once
TGTGCCAGCTCACCGCGGGGGGGCACCTCTGGGGCCAACGTCCTGACTTTC
CASSPRGGTSGANVLTF
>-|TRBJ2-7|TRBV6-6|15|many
TGTGCCAGCAGTTACTTTGCCGGGACCGACTACGAGCAGTACTTC
CASSYFAGTDYEQYF
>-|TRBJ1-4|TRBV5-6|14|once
TGTGCCAGCAGCCAATACTGGGCTAGTGAAAAACTGTTTTTT
CASSQYWASEKLFF
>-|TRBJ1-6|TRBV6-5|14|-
TGTGCCAGCAGTACTAGCTCCTATAATTCACCCCTCCACTTT
CASSTSSYNSPLHF
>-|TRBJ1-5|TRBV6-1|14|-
TGTGCCAGCAAAATTTTCCTGGGGGATCAGCCCCAGCATTTT
CASKIFLGDQPQHF
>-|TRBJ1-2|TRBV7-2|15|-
TGTGCCAGCAGCTTAGTTTCTGGGGATCCCTACGGCTACACCTTC
CASSLVSGDPYGYTF
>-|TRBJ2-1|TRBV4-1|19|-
TGCGCCAGCAGCCAGACCCAGGCGAACACAGTAAGCTCCTACAATGAGCAGTTCTTC
CASSQTQANTVSSYNEQFF
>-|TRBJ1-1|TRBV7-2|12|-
TGTGCCAGCAGCTTAAACCCCCGACAAGCTTTCTTT
CASSLNPRQAFF
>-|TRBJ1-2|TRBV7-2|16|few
TGTGCCAGCAGCTTAGTTTCTAAAGGTGGAGTTTACGGCTACACCTTC
CASSLVSKGGVYGYTF
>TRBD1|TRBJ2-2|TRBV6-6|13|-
TGTGCCACTGGACAGGCGAACACCGGGGAGCTGTTTTTT
CATGQANTGELFF
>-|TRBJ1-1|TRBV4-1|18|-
TGCGCCAGCAGCCGAGTTCTTTCGGTTACAGGGATTGGAACTGAAGCTTTCTTT
CASSRVLSVTGIGTEAFF
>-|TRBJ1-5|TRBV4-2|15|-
TGTGCCAGCAGCACATACACGGACATGGATCAGCCCCAGCATTTT
CASSTYTDMDQPQHF
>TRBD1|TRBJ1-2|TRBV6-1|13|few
TGTGCCAGCACTCGGGACAGTAACTATGGCTACACCTTC
CASTRDSNYGYTF
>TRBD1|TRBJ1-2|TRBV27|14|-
TGTGCCAGCAAATCGACAGGGCCCTACTATGGCTACACCTTC
CASKSTGPYYGYTF
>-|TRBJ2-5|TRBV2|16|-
TGTGCCAACAGTCGACTACGGGCGGGGTACCAAGAGACCCAGTACTTC
CANSRLRAGYQETQYF
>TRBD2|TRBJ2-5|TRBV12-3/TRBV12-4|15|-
TGTGCCAGCAGGTCCGGACTAGCGGGGAGAGAGACCCAGTACTTC
CASRSGLAGRETQYF
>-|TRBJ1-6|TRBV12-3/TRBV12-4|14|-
TGTGCCAGCATGCCGGGGGGCATCAATTCACCCCTCCACTTT
CASMPGGINSPLHF
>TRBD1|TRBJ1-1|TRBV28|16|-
TGTGCCAGCAGCCCTTACGCGGGACAGATGAACACTGAAGCTTTCTTT
CASSPYAGQMNTEAFF
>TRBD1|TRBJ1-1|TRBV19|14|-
TGTGCCAGTAGTATTTCGGGGACAGTGAATGAAGCTTTCTTT
CASSISGTVNEAFF
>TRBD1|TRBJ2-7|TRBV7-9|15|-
TGTGCCAGCAGCGATTCCGGGACAGGGGCCTACGAGCAGTACTTC
CASSDSGTGAYEQYF
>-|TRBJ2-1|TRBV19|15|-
TGTGCCAGTAGTCTAGGGTCGGGGGCCTACAATGAGCAGTTCTTC
CASSLGSGAYNEQFF
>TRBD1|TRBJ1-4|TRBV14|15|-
TGTGCCAGCAGCCGACGGGACAGGGAGAATGAAAAACTGTTTTTT
CASSRRDRENEKLFF
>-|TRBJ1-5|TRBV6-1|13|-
TGTGCCAGCAGTGGGGCGAGCAATCAGCCCCAGCATTTT
CASSGASNQPQHF
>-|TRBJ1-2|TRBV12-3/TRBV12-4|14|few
TGTGCCAGCAGTGTGGTTCCGGATTCGGATGGCTACACCTTC
CASSVVPDSDGYTF
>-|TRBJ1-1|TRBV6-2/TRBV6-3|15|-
TGTGCCAGCAGTTACCCCGCAGGGACATACACTGAAGCTTTCTTT
CASSYPAGTYTEAFF
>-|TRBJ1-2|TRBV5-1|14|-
TGCGCCAGCAGCTTGGAGGGGTACGACTATGGCTACACCTTC
CASSLEGYDYGYTF
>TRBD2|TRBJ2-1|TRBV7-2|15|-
TGTGCCAGCAGCTTTGGACTAGCGGGGACCAATGAGCAGTTCTTC
CASSFGLAGTNEQFF
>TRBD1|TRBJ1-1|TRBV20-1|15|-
TGCAGTGCTAGCCAGGGGGTGTTGTACCCCCCTGAAGCTTTCTTT
CSASQGVLYPPEAFF
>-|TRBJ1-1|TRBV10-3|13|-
TGTGCCATCAGTGAGGTTTCAAGCGCTGAAGCTTTCTTT
CAISEVSSAEAFF
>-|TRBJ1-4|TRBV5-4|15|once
TGTGCCAGCAGACCCGGGGAGGGGTTGTTTGAAAAACTGTTTTTT
CASRPGEGLFEKLFF
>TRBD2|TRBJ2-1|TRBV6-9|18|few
TGTGCCAGCAGTTGGAGCCCTAGCGGGGCCTTACCCTACAATGAGCAGTTCTTC
CASSWSPSGALPYNEQFF
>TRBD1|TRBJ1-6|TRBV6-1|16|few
TGTGCCAGCAGCCACCGGACAGGGGGCGAGAACCCACCCCTCCACTTT
CASSHRTGGENPPLHF
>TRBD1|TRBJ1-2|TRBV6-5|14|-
TGTGCCAGCAGTTACGCAGGGGGTTTGGATGGCTACACCTTC
CASSYAGGLDGYTF
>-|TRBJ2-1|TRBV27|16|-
TGTGCCAGCAGTTTGGAGGCCTACAGCTCCTACAATGAGCAGTTCTTC
CASSLEAYSSYNEQFF
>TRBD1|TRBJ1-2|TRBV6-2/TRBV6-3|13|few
TGTGCCAGCACGGGACAGGAATACTATGGCTACACCTTC
CASTGQEYYGYTF
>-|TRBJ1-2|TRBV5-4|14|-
TGTGCCAGCAGCTTGGCGGCGAACCACTATGGCTACACCTTC
CASSLAANHYGYTF
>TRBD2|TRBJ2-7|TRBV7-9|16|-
TGTGCCAGCAGCACCATTAGCGGGGCCAGCTCCTACGAGCAGTACTTC
CASSTISGASSYEQYF
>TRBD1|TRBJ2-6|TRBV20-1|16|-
TGCAGTGCCTGGACAGGGACTGACTCTGGGGCCAACGTCCTGACTTTC
CSAWTGTDSGANVLTF
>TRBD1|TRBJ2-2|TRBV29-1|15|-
TGCAGCGTTACAAGACAGGGATTTAACACCGGGGAGCTGTTTTTT
CSVTRQGFNTGELFF
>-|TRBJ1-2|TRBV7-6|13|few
TGTGCCAGCAGCCCTGACACCTCCTATGGCTACACCTTC
CASSPDTSYGYTF
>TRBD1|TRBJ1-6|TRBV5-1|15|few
TGCGCCAGCAGCTCGGACAGGGTGGATAATTCACCCCTCCACTTT
CASSSDRVDNSPLHF
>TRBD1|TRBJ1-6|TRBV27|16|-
TGTGCCAGCAGTTTATGGGACAGCACTTATAATTCACCCCTCCACTTT
CASSLWDSTYNSPLHF
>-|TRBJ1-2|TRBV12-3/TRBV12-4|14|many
TGTGCCAGCAGTTTGACCGGGCCAAACTATGGCTACACCTTC
CASSLTGPNYGYTF
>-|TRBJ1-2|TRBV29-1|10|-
TGCAGCGTTGAAGCGAGGAGCTACACCTTC
CSVEARSYTF
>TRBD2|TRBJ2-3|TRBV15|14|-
TGTGCCACCAGGCTAGCGGGGGGCACAGATACGCAGTATTTT
CATRLAGGTDTQYF